One sample yielded the 26 T cell receptor beta chains listed below, sequenced in a study of T cell repertoires in cytomegalovirus infection. MiXCR was run by TCRdb on the reads, yielding one entry per CDR3 protein. The sample lists approximately 1,000,000 distinct CDR3 sequences, 31% occurring once. Their target antigens are unknown. This specimen was cultured CD8+ T cells from PBMCs, taken from culture after CMV antigen stimulation. Receptor source: a human donor in good health (CMV status not recorded). Some clones in this sample may be carry-over from other donors' samples.

This clonotype has ten or more counts. The CDR3 loop reads CASSPLVAIRETQYF. The CDR3 DNA follows: TGTGCCAGCAGCCCCCTAGTCGCCATAAGGGAGACCCAGTACTTC. The J gene is TRBJ2-5, the V gene TRBV7-2; D remains unclear. CDR1 and CDR2 (germline): SGHTA, FQGNSA. The CDR3 is 15 residues long. Trimming removed 5 bases at V and 5 bases at J, with 18 bases between.

Ten or more counts support this clonotype. CDR3 DNA: TGTGCCAGCAGCTTAGCTGGGCCCGAGACCCAGTACTTC. This gives the protein CASSLAGPETQYF. V gene TRBV7-8 combines with J gene TRBJ2-5, with D uncertain. The CDR3 totals 13 residues. In germline, CDR1 is SGHVS, CDR2 FQNEAQ. V gave up 0 bases and J gave up 5 bases, with 7 bases separating them.

This chain links TRBV7-6 with TRBJ2-7; D remains ambiguous. Trimming pared 5 bases from V and 3 bases from J, leaving 5 bases between. The germline CDR1 and CDR2 sequences are SGHVS and FNYEAQ. The CDR3 length is 11 residues. The CDR3 here is CASSHLYEQYF. The CDR3 DNA reads TGTGCCAGCAGCCATCTCTACGAGCAGTACTTC. Full variable domain (outside the CDR3, taken from reference TRBV7-6 and TRBJ2-7): GAGVSQSPRYKVTKRGQDVALRCDPISGHVSLYWYRQALGQGPEFLTYFNYEAQQDKSGLPNDRFSAERPEGSISTLTIQRTEQRDSAMYRCASSHLYEQYFGPGTRLTVT.

This clonotype occurred a few times. The rearrangement joins TRBV6-2 or TRBV6-3 to TRBJ2-1; 10 bases are a match to TRBD2. Germline CDR1 and CDR2: MNHEY and SVGEGT. The CDR3 contains 15 residues. Losses at the gene ends were 2 bases for V and 6 bases for J; bases not matched to a gene: 4. CDR3 sequence reads: CASSYGTSVSNEQFF. The CDR3 DNA reads TGTGCCAGCAGTTACGGGACTAGCGTTAGCAATGAGCAGTTCTTC.

This clonotype was counted a single time. The V and J genes are TRBV20-1 and TRBJ1-2, with a possible D match to TRBD1 (5 bases). Trimming left V 0 bases short and J 0 bases short, with 14 bases between. CDR3 size: 16 residues. CDR1 is DFQATT, CDR2 SNEGSKA, per germline (reference sequence). The chain's CDR3 is CSAREHEGDPNYGYTF. CDR3 coding DNA: TGCAGTGCTAGAGAACACGAAGGGGACCCTAACTATGGCTACACCTTC.

V usage is TRBV20-1 and J usage is TRBJ2-4, with a weak D call TRBD1 (6 bases). Germline V gene lookup returns CDR1 DFQATT and CDR2 SNEGSKA (reference sequence). V lost 0 bases and J 8 bases, leaving 17 bases between the germline ends. The CDR3 is 15 residues long. In DNA form, the CDR3 reads TGCAGTGCTAGAGACAGGGGCGTAAAAGGGGACATTCAGTACTTC. Its protein is CSARDRGVKGDIQYF.

In regard to this clonotype: Relative to the germline gene, one junction end is altered; a read error may explain this. The V call is TRBV7-6, the J call TRBJ2-3; 10 nucleotides match TRBD2. The CDR3 length is 17 residues. Germline values: CDR1 SGHVS, CDR2 FNYEAQ. The chain's CDR3 is CANSFLLAGAPSDTQYF. CDR3 sequence (DNA): TGTGCCAACAGCTTCTTGCTAGCGGGGGCCCCGTCAGATACGCAGTATTTT.

The sample holds a few counts of this clonotype. V and J are TRBV6-5 and TRBJ1-3, with D possibly matching TRBD1 (5 bases). Germline assignment: CDR1 MNHEY and CDR2 SVGAGI. The CDR3 sequence is 14 residues long. The ends were cut back, 5 bases at V and 1 base at J, with 9 bases in the middle. CDR3 DNA sequence: TGTGCCAGCAGTCGGGGGATTTCTGGAAACACCATATATTTT. Encoded protein: CASSRGISGNTIYF.

This clonotype qualifies as medium-sized (0.01 to 0.1%). One end of the junction varies from germline; a read error may be responsible. This sequence joins TRBV5-1 and TRBJ1-4; TRBD1 matches at 9 bases. CDR3 size: 14 residues. Germline assignment: CDR1 SGHRS and CDR2 YFSETQ. Here the CDR3 reads CASSLGTGNEKLFF. CDR3 DNA sequence: TGTGCCAGCAGTTTAGGGACAGGGAACGAAAAACTGTTTTTT.

This clonotype was detected only a few times. The chain combines TRBV19 with TRBJ2-7; 8 nucleotides match TRBD1. V was clipped by 7 bases and J by 7 bases; unmatched bases: 12. Germline assignment: CDR1 LNHDA and CDR2 SQIVND (reference sequence). The CDR3 is 14 amino acids. The CDR3 DNA is TGTGCCAGTACCCCGACAGGGGCCTCATTGGAGCAGTACTTC. This sequence encodes CASTPTGASLEQYF.

This clonotype showed up just a few times. The chain joins TRBV27 to TRBJ2-7, with D perhaps TRBD2 (6 bases). V lost 2 bases and J 7 bases, leaving 12 bases between the germline ends. This CDR3 is built from 13 residues. Germline assignment: CDR1 MNHEY and CDR2 SMNVEV (reference sequence). CDR3 loop: CASSLPWGEEQYF. DNA for the CDR3: TGTGCCAGCAGTTTACCCTGGGGGGAAGAGCAGTACTTC.

The genes are TRBV25-1 and TRBJ2-7; no definite D call. This CDR3 region has 13 residues. V shed 1 base and J shed 7 bases, with 11 bases lying between them. The germline CDR1 and CDR2 sequences are MGHDK and SYGVNS. The CDR3 DNA is TGTGCCAGCAGTGAATTAGACCTGAGGGAGCAGTACTTC. This gives the protein CASSELDLREQYF.

This clonotype occurred a few times. V usage is TRBV7-9 and J usage is TRBJ2-7; 12 bases align to TRBD2. The trim removed 5 bases at V and 3 bases at J, leaving 11 bases unmatched. Germline-derived CDR1 and CDR2 are SEHNR and FQNEAQ (reference sequence). The CDR3 is made up of 17 amino acids. The CDR3 DNA sequence: TGTGCCAGCAGCCCCGGACTAGCGGGGAGCTCCCTCTACGAGCAGTACTTC. Encoded protein: CASSPGLAGSSLYEQYF.

The rearrangement joins TRBV5-6 to TRBJ2-7, with 8 bases aligning to TRBD1. Per germline, CDR1 SGHDT and CDR2 YYEEEE. CDR3 size: 16 residues. V lost 3 bases to trimming and J lost 2 bases; unmatched junction nucleotides: 10. The CDR3 loop is CASSSLQGEQAYEQYF. The DNA of the CDR3 is TGTGCCAGCAGCTCCTTACAGGGGGAGCAAGCCTACGAGCAGTACTTC.

At least ten counts were recorded for this clonotype. This chain uses TRBV12-3 or TRBV12-4 with TRBJ2-3; D perhaps matches TRBD2 (6 bases). Trimming removed 3 bases at V and 3 bases at J, with 7 bases between. The CDR3 extends over 13 amino acids. The CDR3 nucleotides read TGTGCCAGCAGTTTCGGACTAACAGATACGCAGTATTTT. This translates into CASSFGLTDTQYF.

This clonotype has at least ten counts. The chain has TRBV27 and TRBJ1-2, with a weak D call TRBD1 (6 bases). The CDR3 consists of 15 residues. V dropped 4 bases and J dropped 7 bases, with 19 bases sitting between them. Germline-derived CDR1 and CDR2 are MNHEY and SMNVEV (reference sequence). CDR3 amino acids: CASSSLPTGRSGYTF. In DNA form, the CDR3 reads TGTGCCAGCAGTTCCCTACCCACAGGGAGGAGTGGCTACACCTTC.

The V and J genes are TRBV13 and TRBJ1-2, with D uncertain. CDR3 length: 13 residues. Trimming removed 0 bases at V and 8 bases at J, with 10 bases between. Looked up from germline, CDR1 is PRHDT and CDR2 is FYEKMQ (reference sequence). Here the CDR3 DNA reads TGTGCCAGCAGCTTAGGTCAGGCCAGCGGCTACACCTTC. Amino acid sequence: CASSLGQASGYTF.

The rearrangement uses TRBV29-1 and TRBJ2-1; 8 bases align to TRBD1. This CDR3 contains 15 residues. In germline, CDR1 is SQVTM, CDR2 ANQGSEA. The J segment lost 8 bases and the V segment lost 7 bases, leaving 16 bases of the junction unmatched. The CDR3 sequence: CSATNPTGVWDEQFF. DNA for the CDR3: TGCAGCGCTACCAACCCGACAGGGGTGTGGGATGAGCAGTTCTTC.

This clonotype was seen ten or more times. The rearrangement links TRBV7-6 to TRBJ2-1; 8 positions match TRBD1. V lost 4 bases and J lost 7; bases outside the gene matches: 0. Germline lookup yields CDR1 SGHVS and CDR2 FNYEAQ. The CDR3 loop spans 12 amino acids. CDR3 residues: CASSYRGNEQFF. CDR3 in DNA: TGTGCCAGCAGCTACAGGGGGAATGAGCAGTTCTTC.

This clonotype was counted between two and nine times. This rearrangement joins TRBV7-8 to TRBJ1-5; unclear D gene. CDR3 length equals 14 residues. Germline values: CDR1 SGHVS, CDR2 FQNEAQ. V was clipped by 7 bases and J by 3 bases, with 13 bases between them. The CDR3 DNA reads as TGTGCCAGCACCCCCAATGGAAACAATCAGCCCCAGCATTTT. Its translation is CASTPNGNNQPQHF.

This clonotype was counted between two and nine times. Here the CDR3 reads CAISESTGGVEAFF. The CDR3 nucleotides are TGTGCCATCAGTGAGTCAACAGGGGGTGTTGAAGCTTTCTTT. This chain connects TRBV10-3 to TRBJ1-1; 8 bases are shared with TRBD1. Trimming at V came to 0 bases and at J to 7 bases, leaving 4 bases not matched to a gene. Germline loops: CDR1 ENHRY, CDR2 SYGVKD. The length of the CDR3 is 14 residues.

The chain combines TRBV10-3 with TRBJ1-2, with TRBD1 matching over 7 bases. The CDR3 runs to 18 residues. The J segment lost 2 bases and the V segment lost 8 bases, leaving 20 bases of the junction unmatched. The germline CDR1 and CDR2 sequences are ENHRY and SYGVKD. Here the CDR3 reads CAIRNYKTGRDSNYGYTF. The CDR3 bases are TGTGCCATCCGTAACTACAAGACAGGGAGGGACTCGAACTATGGCTACACCTTC.

V is TRBV12-5 and J is TRBJ1-1; D might be TRBD1 (5 bases). Trimming removed 5 bases from V and 8 bases from J, with 12 bases in between. This CDR3 region has 12 residues. Looked up from germline, CDR1 is LGHNT and CDR2 is FRNRAP. The CDR3 loop reads CASGLWGAEAFF. CDR3 sequence (DNA): TGTGCTAGTGGTCTATGGGGCGCGGAAGCTTTCTTT.

This clonotype was counted a few times. The CDR3 coding sequence is TGTGCCAGCAGTGTGGTGGAGGGGCTGGTAGATACGCAGTATTTT. As protein: CASSVVEGLVDTQYF. The chain combines TRBV12-3 or TRBV12-4 with TRBJ2-3; D perhaps matches TRBD2 (6 bases). The V end was cut by 5 bases, the J end by 5 bases, with 17 bases between. This CDR3 comprises 15 residues.

This clonotype turned up a few times. This chain uses TRBV7-9 with TRBJ1-4, with D possibly being TRBD1 (5 bases). The CDR3 loop spans 15 amino acids. V shed 5 bases and J shed 5 bases, with 15 bases lying between them. Germline V gives CDR1 SEHNR, CDR2 FQNEAQ (reference sequence). The CDR3 here is CASSDPRRGNEKLFF. Written as DNA, the CDR3 is TGTGCCAGCAGCGACCCTCGGAGGGGCAATGAAAAACTGTTTTTT. Based on the CDR3 plus reference TRBV7-9 and TRBJ1-4, the full variable domain is DTGVSQNPRHKITKRGQNVTFRCDPISEHNRLYWYRQTLGQGPEFLTYFQNEAQLEKSRLLSDRFSAERPKGSFSTLEIQRTEQGDSAMYLCASSDPRRGNEKLFFGSGTQLSVL.

This chain connects TRBV4-1 to TRBJ2-1, with TRBD2 identical over 10 bases. Unmatched junction bases numbered 8, after V lost 7 bases and J lost 5 bases. Germline V gene data show CDR1 as MGHRA and CDR2 as YSYEKL. The CDR3 is made up of 15 amino acids. CDR3 nucleotide sequence: TGCGCCAGCACCTTAAGCGGGGGGGCCCACAATGAGCAGTTCTTC. Its protein product is CASTLSGGAHNEQFF.